One and the same sample provided the 9 T cell receptor beta chains below, sequenced in a study of cytomegalovirus exposure and HLA in healthy donors. PCR used 60 Vbeta primers and 13 Jbeta primers. Here immunoSEQ multiplex PCR was the method, and the copy in TCRdb shows in-frame clones only, minus some. The table shows approximately 110,000 clones, with nearly 80% occurring only once. Source material: PBMCs. All receptors derive from a man aged 25 to 45 in good health and CMV-seronegative.

The chain combines TRBV9 with TRBJ1-4; tentative D call: TRBD1 (6 bases). The CDR3 runs to 16 residues. Trimming pared 6 bases from V and 5 bases from J, leaving 20 bases between. CDR1 is SGDLS and CDR2 is YYNGEE in the germline V gene. The CDR3 sequence: CASKRDRMDGNEKLFF. CDR3 sequence (DNA): TGTGCCAGCAAACGAGACAGGATGGACGGAAATGAAAAACTGTTTTTT.

The V and J genes are TRBV4-3 and TRBJ1-3, with D unclear. The germline gives CDR1 LGHNA, CDR2 YSLEER. The CDR3 totals 15 residues. Trimming took 1 base from V and 7 from J, leaving 14 bases between them. CDR3 loop: CASSQAFRSRNTIYF. CDR3 sequence (DNA): TGCGCCAGCAGCCAAGCTTTCCGAAGCCGGAACACCATATATTTT.

The J gene is TRBJ2-2, the V gene TRBV6-4; 13 bases map to TRBD2. Germline-derived CDR1 and CDR2 are MRHNA and SNTAGT. The V and J ends lost 4 bases and 6 bases, in that order; junction bases with no gene match: 2. The CDR3 spans 15 residues. The CDR3 reads CASSGTSGSSGELFF. CDR3 coding DNA: TGTGCCAGCAGTGGGACTAGCGGGAGCTCCGGGGAGCTGTTTTTT.

The chain carries TRBV29-1 and TRBJ1-1; TRBD1 matches at 9 bases. CDR1 is SQVTM and CDR2 is ANQGSEA in the germline V gene. This CDR3 has 13 residues. The V and J ends lost 6 bases and 5 bases, in that order; junction bases with no gene match: 7. CDR3 DNA sequence: TGCAGCGTCCGGACAGGGGCGGTGACTGAAGCTTTCTTT. Translated, it gives CSVRTGAVTEAFF.

The CDR3 bases are TGCGCCAGCAGCCGAAAGGTAGACCAGGGCTATGGCTACACCTTC. This codes for CASSRKVDQGYGYTF. This rearrangement joins TRBV5-1 to TRBJ1-2; possible D gene TRBD1, 5 bases. V was shortened by 4 bases and J by 4 bases, with 17 bases between the two germline ends. Germline CDR1 is SGHRS and CDR2 is YFSETQ. CDR3 length equals 15 residues.

The gene calls are TRBV11-3 and TRBJ2-7; 8 nucleotides agree with TRBD1. V trimming: 3 bases; J trimming: 4 bases; junction bases outside the gene matches: 8. Looked up from germline, CDR1 is SGHNT and CDR2 is YENEEA. The CDR3 runs to 15 residues. CDR3 bases: TGTGCCAGCAGCTTTCGGACAGGGAACAGGTACGAGCAGTACTTC. Translation gives CASSFRTGNRYEQYF.

The chain uses TRBV9 and TRBJ1-1; TRBD1 matches 7 bases. V lost 0 bases and J lost 1; bases outside the gene matches: 3. Germline loops: CDR1 SGDLS, CDR2 YYNGEE. The CDR3 has 15 amino acids. The CDR3 DNA reads TGTGCCAGCAGCGTAGCACAGGGGCGGAACACTGAAGCTTTCTTT. Protein product: CASSVAQGRNTEAFF.

CDR3 sequence (DNA): TGTGCCAGCAGCGTTGCCGCACAGGGGTCCTACGAGCAGTACTTC. As protein: CASSVAAQGSYEQYF. J is TRBJ2-5 and V is TRBV9, with 7 bases matching TRBD1. The DNA end lines up better with TRBJ2-7; the J call may be wrong. This CDR3 has 15 amino acids. In germline, CDR1 is SGDLS, CDR2 YYNGEE.

The chain couples TRBV28 to TRBJ1-5; D is undetermined. This CDR3 contains 13 residues. Between the trimmed V and J ends, which lost 5 bases and 3 bases, there was a span of 8 bases. Germline V gene sequence: CDR1 MDHEN, CDR2 SYDVKM. CDR3 residues: CASSDTYNQPQHF. The CDR3 nucleotides read TGTGCCAGCAGTGACACCTACAATCAGCCCCAGCATTTT. Full variable domain (outside the CDR3, taken from reference TRBV28 and TRBJ1-5): DVKVTQSSRYLVKRTGEKVFLECVQDMDHENMFWYRQDPGLGLRLIYFSYDVKMKEKGDIPEGYSVSREKKERFSLILESASTNQTSMYLCASSDTYNQPQHFGDGTRLSIL.